These T cell receptor beta chains were read from a single sample in a study of blood T cell repertoires in COVID-19. Using immunoSEQ multiplex PCR, the repertoire was profiled, and TCRdb retains in-frame clones only, with some absent. This table holds around 110,000 clones, approximately 84% found once. The sample taken for sequencing was peripheral blood. The receptors stem from a woman aged 55-75 years with acute or convalescent COVID-19. Each CDR3 is given with its conserved first and last residue. Fields, in order: clone size, D gene, V gene, J gene, CDR3 protein, CDR3 DNA. The D gene is left open where the match is weak. Not every row has a clone size; where given, it reads once, few, many or a size class.

abundance: once; d_gene: -; v_gene: TRBV5-6; j_gene: TRBJ2-5; CDR3aa: CASSSMTGVARKETQYF; CDR3nt: TGTGCCAGCAGCTCCATGACCGGGGTAGCCAGGAAAGAGACCCAGTACTTC
abundance: -; d_gene: TRBD1; v_gene: TRBV28; j_gene: TRBJ1-2; CDR3aa: CASSLAQGVNYGYTF; CDR3nt: TGTGCCAGCAGTTTAGCTCAGGGGGTCAACTATGGCTACACCTTC
abundance: -; d_gene: -; v_gene: TRBV3-1/TRBV3-2; j_gene: TRBJ2-1; CDR3aa: CASSQDLGSNEQFF; CDR3nt: TGTGCCAGCAGCCAAGATCTAGGATCCAATGAGCAGTTCTTC
abundance: -; d_gene: TRBD1; v_gene: TRBV5-5; j_gene: TRBJ1-5; CDR3aa: CASSLVGGGQPQHF; CDR3nt: TGTGCCAGCAGCTTGGTAGGGGGCGGTCAGCCCCAGCATTTT
abundance: -; d_gene: -; v_gene: TRBV15; j_gene: TRBJ1-2; CDR3aa: CATSRDRQGGALGYTF; CDR3nt: TGTGCCACCAGCAGAGACCGACAAGGGGGGGCGCTTGGCTACACCTTC
abundance: -; d_gene: TRBD2; v_gene: TRBV12-5; j_gene: TRBJ2-7; CDR3aa: CASGNGRGANYEQYF; CDR3nt: TGTGCTAGTGGTAATGGGCGGGGGGCTAACTACGAGCAGTACTTC
abundance: -; d_gene: -; v_gene: TRBV5-1; j_gene: TRBJ2-5; CDR3aa: CASSLVSGEETQYF; CDR3nt: TGCGCCAGCAGCTTGGTCTCAGGGGAGGAGACCCAGTACTTC
abundance: -; d_gene: -; v_gene: TRBV7-2; j_gene: TRBJ2-7; CDR3aa: CASSLQQGSSYEQYF; CDR3nt: TGTGCCAGCAGCTTGCAACAGGGAAGCTCCTACGAGCAGTACTTC
abundance: once; d_gene: TRBD2; v_gene: TRBV27; j_gene: TRBJ2-1; CDR3aa: CASSRGGPYNEQFF; CDR3nt: TGTGCCAGCAGTCGGGGGGGGCCTTACAATGAGCAGTTCTTC
abundance: -; d_gene: -; v_gene: TRBV5-6; j_gene: TRBJ1-3; CDR3aa: CASSGIRDIGNTIYF; CDR3nt: TGTGCCAGCAGTGGCATAAGGGACATAGGAAACACCATATATTTT
abundance: -; d_gene: -; v_gene: TRBV29-1; j_gene: TRBJ1-1; CDR3aa: CSVEVGEGRPAFF; CDR3nt: TGCAGCGTTGAAGTAGGCGAGGGCAGGCCGGCTTTCTTT
abundance: -; d_gene: -; v_gene: TRBV5-1; j_gene: TRBJ1-1; CDR3aa: CASSLSGPNTEAFF; CDR3nt: TGCGCCAGCAGCTTGAGTGGCCCGAACACTGAAGCTTTCTTT
abundance: -; d_gene: -; v_gene: TRBV11-2; j_gene: TRBJ2-7; CDR3aa: CASSLYSASDYEQYF; CDR3nt: TGTGCCAGCAGCTTATACTCGGCTAGCGACTACGAGCAGTACTTC
abundance: -; d_gene: TRBD1; v_gene: TRBV5-5; j_gene: TRBJ2-3; CDR3aa: CASRPARGRSDTQYF; CDR3nt: TGTGCCAGCAGGCCGGCGAGGGGGCGGTCAGATACGCAGTATTTT
abundance: -; d_gene: -; v_gene: TRBV3-1/TRBV3-2; j_gene: TRBJ1-3; CDR3aa: CASSQEGRWLGNTIYF; CDR3nt: TGTGCCAGCAGCCAAGAAGGCAGGTGGTTAGGAAACACCATATATTTT
abundance: -; d_gene: -; v_gene: TRBV18; j_gene: TRBJ1-2; CDR3aa: CASSYNYGYTF; CDR3nt: TGTGCCAGCTCGTATAACTATGGCTACACCTTC
abundance: -; d_gene: -; v_gene: TRBV10-3; j_gene: TRBJ1-2; CDR3aa: CATYTLVRGGYTF; CDR3nt: TGTGCCACCTACACTTTAGTTCGGGGTGGCTACACCTTC
abundance: -; d_gene: -; v_gene: TRBV4-1; j_gene: TRBJ1-4; CDR3aa: CASSRSVGAEGEKLFF; CDR3nt: TGCGCCAGCAGCCGGTCGGTGGGGGCAGAAGGTGAAAAACTGTTTTTT
abundance: -; d_gene: TRBD2; v_gene: TRBV15; j_gene: TRBJ2-3; CDR3aa: CATSRGAGRWGDTQYF; CDR3nt: TGTGCCACCAGCAGAGGAGCGGGGCGGTGGGGAGATACGCAGTATTTT
abundance: -; d_gene: -; v_gene: TRBV19; j_gene: TRBJ2-5; CDR3aa: CASSIGLGETQYF; CDR3nt: TGTGCCAGTAGTATAGGGCTAGGTGAGACCCAGTACTTC
abundance: -; d_gene: TRBD1; v_gene: TRBV28; j_gene: TRBJ1-5; CDR3aa: CASSFPGQGDNQPQHF; CDR3nt: TGTGCCAGCAGTTTCCCCGGGCAGGGGGACAATCAGCCCCAGCATTTT
abundance: -; d_gene: -; v_gene: TRBV6-5; j_gene: TRBJ2-5; CDR3aa: CASSYSGETQYF; CDR3nt: TGTGCCAGCAGTTACTCCGGAGAGACCCAGTACTTC
abundance: -; d_gene: -; v_gene: TRBV28; j_gene: TRBJ1-2; CDR3aa: CAMQDSTYGYTF; CDR3nt: TGTGCCATGCAGGACAGCACCTATGGCTACACCTTC
abundance: -; d_gene: TRBD2; v_gene: TRBV3-1/TRBV3-2; j_gene: TRBJ2-5; CDR3aa: CASSPWTSGGAGRETQYF; CDR3nt: TGTGCCAGCAGCCCCTGGACTAGCGGGGGGGCCGGTCGTGAGACCCAGTACTTC
abundance: -; d_gene: -; v_gene: TRBV4-1; j_gene: TRBJ2-1; CDR3aa: CASSQEGYHSYNEQFF; CDR3nt: TGCGCCAGCAGCCAAGAGGGCTACCACTCCTACAATGAGCAGTTCTTC
abundance: -; d_gene: -; v_gene: TRBV7-2; j_gene: TRBJ2-7; CDR3aa: CASSWREGGAYEQYF; CDR3nt: TGTGCCAGCAGCTGGAGAGAAGGAGGGGCCTACGAGCAGTACTTC
abundance: -; d_gene: TRBD1; v_gene: TRBV7-8; j_gene: TRBJ1-1; CDR3aa: CASSVDRGYPNTEAFF; CDR3nt: TGTGCCAGCAGCGTCGACAGGGGGTACCCGAACACTGAAGCTTTCTTT
abundance: -; d_gene: TRBD1; v_gene: TRBV5-1; j_gene: TRBJ1-1; CDR3aa: CASSPGQGLNTEAFF; CDR3nt: TGCGCCAGCAGCCCCGGACAGGGACTGAACACTGAAGCTTTCTTT
abundance: -; d_gene: TRBD2; v_gene: TRBV27; j_gene: TRBJ2-3; CDR3aa: CASSHRAGTSGRLNTQYF; CDR3nt: TGTGCCAGCAGTCATAGGGCCGGGACTAGCGGGAGGCTTAATACGCAGTATTTT
abundance: -; d_gene: -; v_gene: TRBV18; j_gene: TRBJ2-3; CDR3aa: CASSPWQRQGTDTQYF; CDR3nt: TGTGCCAGCTCACCATGGCAAAGACAGGGCACAGATACGCAGTATTTT
abundance: -; d_gene: -; v_gene: TRBV29-1; j_gene: TRBJ1-2; CDR3aa: CSVDGGASYGYTF; CDR3nt: TGCAGCGTTGATGGGGGGGCAAGCTATGGCTACACCTTC
abundance: -; d_gene: TRBD2; v_gene: TRBV18; j_gene: TRBJ2-2; CDR3aa: CASPSLAGGTNTGELFF; CDR3nt: TGTGCCAGCCCATCACTAGCGGGAGGAACGAACACCGGGGAGCTGTTTTTT
abundance: -; d_gene: TRBD2; v_gene: TRBV5-1; j_gene: TRBJ2-7; CDR3aa: CASSPEASGGITYEQYF; CDR3nt: TGCGCCAGCAGCCCGGAGGCTAGCGGGGGGATAACCTACGAGCAGTACTTC
abundance: once; d_gene: -; v_gene: TRBV15; j_gene: TRBJ2-5; CDR3aa: CATSTQVEETQYF; CDR3nt: TGTGCCACCAGCACTCAGGTCGAGGAGACCCAGTACTTC
abundance: -; d_gene: -; v_gene: TRBV28; j_gene: TRBJ1-3; CDR3aa: CASSSPGAGNTIYF; CDR3nt: TGTGCCAGCAGCTCCCCAGGGGCTGGAAACACCATATATTTT
abundance: -; d_gene: TRBD1; v_gene: TRBV7-2; j_gene: TRBJ1-1; CDR3aa: CASSWTGIRTEAFF; CDR3nt: TGTGCCAGCAGCTGGACAGGGATTCGCACTGAAGCTTTCTTT
abundance: -; d_gene: TRBD2; v_gene: TRBV5-1; j_gene: TRBJ2-1; CDR3aa: CASSQTGREVNEQFF; CDR3nt: TGCGCCAGCAGCCAGACGGGGCGGGAGGTTAATGAGCAGTTCTTC
abundance: -; d_gene: -; v_gene: TRBV19; j_gene: TRBJ1-3; CDR3aa: CASSNGFSGNTIYF; CDR3nt: TGTGCCAGTAGTAATGGCTTTTCTGGAAACACCATATATTTT
abundance: once; d_gene: -; v_gene: TRBV2; j_gene: TRBJ1-1; CDR3aa: CASSSVTGTSEAFF; CDR3nt: TGTGCCAGCAGTTCTGTAACAGGGACATCTGAAGCTTTCTTT
abundance: -; d_gene: -; v_gene: TRBV5-1; j_gene: TRBJ1-2; CDR3aa: CASSSDSSYGYTF; CDR3nt: TGCGCCAGCAGTTCCGACAGTAGCTATGGCTACACCTTC
abundance: -; d_gene: TRBD2; v_gene: TRBV11-3; j_gene: TRBJ2-3; CDR3aa: CASSLGGSGRGVTQYF; CDR3nt: TGTGCCAGCAGCTTAGGCGGTAGCGGGAGAGGCGTAACGCAGTATTTT
abundance: -; d_gene: -; v_gene: TRBV6-5; j_gene: TRBJ2-3; CDR3aa: CASSMTRTDTQYF; CDR3nt: TGTGCCAGCAGTATGACAAGAACAGATACGCAGTATTTT
abundance: -; d_gene: TRBD1; v_gene: TRBV18; j_gene: TRBJ2-2; CDR3aa: CASSPGQGRFSGELFF; CDR3nt: TGTGCCAGCTCGCCTGGACAGGGGAGATTCTCCGGGGAGCTGTTTTTT
abundance: -; d_gene: -; v_gene: TRBV6-1; j_gene: TRBJ1-2; CDR3aa: CASSEAHRDYGYTF; CDR3nt: TGTGCCAGCAGTGAAGCGCACAGGGACTATGGCTACACCTTC
abundance: -; d_gene: TRBD2; v_gene: TRBV2; j_gene: TRBJ2-1; CDR3aa: CASSESIAGGYNEQFF; CDR3nt: TGTGCCAGCAGTGAAAGCATTGCGGGAGGCTACAATGAGCAGTTCTTC
abundance: many; d_gene: TRBD2; v_gene: TRBV6-2/TRBV6-3; j_gene: TRBJ2-7; CDR3aa: CASSTGLAGAYEQYF; CDR3nt: TGTGCCAGCAGTACCGGACTAGCGGGAGCCTACGAGCAGTACTTC
abundance: -; d_gene: -; v_gene: TRBV2; j_gene: TRBJ1-1; CDR3aa: CASSPQKLFGFF; CDR3nt: TGTGCCAGCAGCCCACAAAAGTTGTTTGGTTTCTTT
abundance: -; d_gene: -; v_gene: TRBV18; j_gene: TRBJ2-2; CDR3aa: CASSPPGVRGTGELFF; CDR3nt: TGTGCCAGCTCACCACCCGGGGTGCGGGGCACCGGGGAGCTGTTTTTT
abundance: -; d_gene: -; v_gene: TRBV18; j_gene: TRBJ1-1; CDR3aa: CASSPSSYGRNTEAFF; CDR3nt: TGTGCCAGCTCACCATCTTCCTACGGGAGGAACACTGAAGCTTTCTTT
abundance: -; d_gene: TRBD1; v_gene: TRBV7-2; j_gene: TRBJ1-4; CDR3aa: CASSSDRGPSEKLFF; CDR3nt: TGTGCCAGCAGCTCCGACAGGGGCCCTAGTGAAAAACTGTTTTTT
abundance: -; d_gene: -; v_gene: TRBV19; j_gene: TRBJ1-3; CDR3aa: CASSFTAGNTIYF; CDR3nt: TGTGCCAGTAGTTTTACAGCTGGAAACACCATATATTTT
abundance: once; d_gene: -; v_gene: TRBV2; j_gene: TRBJ2-1; CDR3aa: CASLAYNEQFF; CDR3nt: TGTGCCAGCTTAGCCTACAATGAGCAGTTCTTC
abundance: -; d_gene: -; v_gene: TRBV19; j_gene: TRBJ2-1; CDR3aa: CASSFSPLGRGLPYSYNEQFF; CDR3nt: TGTGCCAGTAGTTTTTCCCCCTTGGGGCGGGGCCTCCCTTACTCCTACAATGAGCAGTTCTTC
abundance: -; d_gene: -; v_gene: TRBV5-1; j_gene: TRBJ2-5; CDR3aa: CASSLGQGQETQYF; CDR3nt: TGCGCCAGCAGCTTGGGGCAGGGACAAGAGACCCAGTACTTC
abundance: -; d_gene: TRBD1; v_gene: TRBV6-2/TRBV6-3; j_gene: TRBJ2-3; CDR3aa: CASSRRTGPTDTQYF; CDR3nt: TGTGCCAGCAGTCGCAGGACAGGGCCCACAGATACGCAGTATTTT
abundance: -; d_gene: TRBD1; v_gene: TRBV19; j_gene: TRBJ1-5; CDR3aa: CASTTGQLNQPQHF; CDR3nt: TGTGCCAGTACCACGGGACAGCTCAATCAGCCCCAGCATTTT
abundance: -; d_gene: TRBD2; v_gene: TRBV19; j_gene: TRBJ2-3; CDR3aa: CASSPERAGVSTDTQYF; CDR3nt: TGTGCCAGTAGCCCCGAGAGGGCGGGGGTCAGCACAGATACGCAGTATTTT
abundance: once; d_gene: TRBD1; v_gene: TRBV11-2; j_gene: TRBJ2-2; CDR3aa: CASRGTAPGTGELFF; CDR3nt: TGTGCCAGCAGGGGGACAGCCCCGGGCACCGGGGAGCTGTTTTTT
abundance: -; d_gene: -; v_gene: TRBV28; j_gene: TRBJ1-1; CDR3aa: CASSRDMNTEAFF; CDR3nt: TGTGCCAGCAGCAGAGACATGAACACTGAAGCTTTCTTT